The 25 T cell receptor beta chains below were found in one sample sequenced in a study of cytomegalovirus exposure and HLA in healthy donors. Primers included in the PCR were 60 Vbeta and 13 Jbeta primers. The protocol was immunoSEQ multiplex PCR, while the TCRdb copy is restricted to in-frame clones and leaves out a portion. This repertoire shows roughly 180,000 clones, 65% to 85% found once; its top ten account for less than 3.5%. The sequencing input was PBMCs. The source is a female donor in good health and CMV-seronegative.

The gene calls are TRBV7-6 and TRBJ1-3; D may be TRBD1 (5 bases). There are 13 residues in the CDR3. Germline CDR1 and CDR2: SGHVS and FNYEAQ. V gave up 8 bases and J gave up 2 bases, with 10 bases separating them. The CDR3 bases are TGTGCCAGCGGGGGAGGCGCTGGAAACACCATATATTTT. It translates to CASGGGAGNTIYF.

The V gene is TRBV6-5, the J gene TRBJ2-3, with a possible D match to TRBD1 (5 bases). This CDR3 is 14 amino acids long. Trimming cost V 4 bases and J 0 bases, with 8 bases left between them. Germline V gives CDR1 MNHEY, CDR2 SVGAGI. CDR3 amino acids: CASSSRASTDTQYF. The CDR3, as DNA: TGTGCCAGCAGTTCCAGGGCGAGCACAGATACGCAGTATTTT.

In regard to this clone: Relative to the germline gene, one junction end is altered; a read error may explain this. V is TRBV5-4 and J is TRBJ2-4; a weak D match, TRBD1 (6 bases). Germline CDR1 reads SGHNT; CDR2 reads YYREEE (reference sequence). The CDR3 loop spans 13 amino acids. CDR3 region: CASSLRAGAPSDF. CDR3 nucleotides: TGTGCCAGCAGCTTGCGGGCAGGGGCGCCTTCAGACTTC.

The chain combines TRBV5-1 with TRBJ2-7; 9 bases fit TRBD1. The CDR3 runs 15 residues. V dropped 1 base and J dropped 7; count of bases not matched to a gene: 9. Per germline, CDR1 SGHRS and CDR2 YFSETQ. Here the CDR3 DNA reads TGCGCCAGCAGCTTGTTACAGGGGGCGAAGAGTGAGCAGTACTTC. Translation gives CASSLLQGAKSEQYF.

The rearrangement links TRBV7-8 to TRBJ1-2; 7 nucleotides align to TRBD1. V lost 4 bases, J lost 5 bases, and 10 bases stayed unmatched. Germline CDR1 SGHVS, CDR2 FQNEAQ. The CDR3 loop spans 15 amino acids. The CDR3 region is CASSSRQGPSYGYTF. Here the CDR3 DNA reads TGTGCCAGCAGCTCCCGACAGGGCCCCTCGTATGGCTACACCTTC.

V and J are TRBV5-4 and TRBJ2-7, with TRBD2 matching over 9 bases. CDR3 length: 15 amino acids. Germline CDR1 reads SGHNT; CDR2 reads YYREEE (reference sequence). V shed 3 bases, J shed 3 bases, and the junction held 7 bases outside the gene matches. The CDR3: CASSSRTSANYEQYF. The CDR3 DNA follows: TGTGCCAGCAGCTCCCGGACTAGCGCAAACTACGAGCAGTACTTC.

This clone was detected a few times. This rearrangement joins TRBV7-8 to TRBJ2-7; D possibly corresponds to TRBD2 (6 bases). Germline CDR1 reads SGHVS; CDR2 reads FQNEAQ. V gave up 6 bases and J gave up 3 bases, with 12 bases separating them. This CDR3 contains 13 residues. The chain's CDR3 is CASSRLGGYEQYF. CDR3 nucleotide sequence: TGTGCCAGCAGTAGACTGGGGGGCTACGAGCAGTACTTC.

The CDR3 region is CASSLAVGGGPSAEKLFF. For the CDR3, the DNA is TGTGCCAGCAGTTTAGCCGTTGGGGGGGGCCCATCTGCTGAAAAACTGTTTTTT. This rearrangement joins TRBV28 to TRBJ1-4; TRBD1 might be the D (6 bases). CDR1 and CDR2 from the germline V gene are MDHEN and SYDVKM. The V gene lost 2 bases and the J gene lost 7 bases, with 23 bases spanning the gap. This CDR3 comprises 18 residues.

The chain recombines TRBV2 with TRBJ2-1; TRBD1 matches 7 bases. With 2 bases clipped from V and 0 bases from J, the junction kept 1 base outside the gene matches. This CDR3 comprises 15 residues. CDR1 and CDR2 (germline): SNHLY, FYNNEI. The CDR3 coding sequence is TGTGCCAGCAGTGAATCAGGGGGCTCCTACAATGAGCAGTTCTTC. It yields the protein CASSESGGSYNEQFF.

CDR3 in amino acids: CASRVAGGIGEQYF. The CDR3 coding sequence is TGTGCCAGCAGAGTAGCGGGAGGGATAGGCGAGCAGTACTTC. This sequence joins TRBV2 and TRBJ2-7; 11 bases line up with TRBD2. The V and J ends lost 6 bases and 6 bases, in that order; junction bases with no gene match: 7. The CDR3 runs to 14 residues. Looked up from germline, CDR1 is SNHLY and CDR2 is FYNNEI.

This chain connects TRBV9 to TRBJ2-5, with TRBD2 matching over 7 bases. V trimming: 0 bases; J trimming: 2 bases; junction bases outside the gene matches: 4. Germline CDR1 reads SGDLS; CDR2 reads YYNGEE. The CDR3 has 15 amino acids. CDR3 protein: CASSVAAGDQETQYF. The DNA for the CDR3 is TGTGCCAGCAGCGTAGCCGCGGGAGATCAAGAGACCCAGTACTTC. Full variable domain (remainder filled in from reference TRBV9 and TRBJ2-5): DSGVTQTPKHLITATGQRVTLRCSPRSGDLSVYWYQQSLDQGLQFLIQYYNGEERAKGNILERFSAQQFPDLHSELNLSSLELGDSALYFCASSVAAGDQETQYFGPGTRLLVL.

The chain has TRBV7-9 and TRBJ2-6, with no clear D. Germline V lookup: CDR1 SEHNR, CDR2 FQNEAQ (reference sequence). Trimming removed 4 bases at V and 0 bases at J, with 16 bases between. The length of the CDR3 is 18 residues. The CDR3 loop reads CASSSSLLSRSGANVLTF. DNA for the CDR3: TGTGCCAGCAGCTCTTCTCTTCTTAGCCGCTCTGGGGCCAACGTCCTGACTTTC.

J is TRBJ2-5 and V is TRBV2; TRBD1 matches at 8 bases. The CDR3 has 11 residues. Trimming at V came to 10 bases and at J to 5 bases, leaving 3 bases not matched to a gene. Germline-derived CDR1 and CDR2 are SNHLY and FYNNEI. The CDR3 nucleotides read TGTGCCAAGGACAGGGATGAGACCCAGTACTTC. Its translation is CAKDRDETQYF. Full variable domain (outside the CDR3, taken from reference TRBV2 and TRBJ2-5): EPEVTQTPSHQVTQMGQEVILRCVPISNHLYFYWYRQILGQKVEFLVSFYNNEISEKSEIFDDQFSVERPDGSNFTLKIRSTKLEDSAMYFCAKDRDETQYFGPGTRLLVL.

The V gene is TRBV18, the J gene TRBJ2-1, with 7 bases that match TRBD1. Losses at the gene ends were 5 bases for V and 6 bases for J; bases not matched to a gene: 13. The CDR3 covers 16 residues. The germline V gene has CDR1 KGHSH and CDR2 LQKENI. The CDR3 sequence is CASSSPTGRSRNEQFF. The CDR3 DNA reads TGTGCCAGCTCATCTCCGACAGGGCGGTCACGCAATGAGCAGTTCTTC. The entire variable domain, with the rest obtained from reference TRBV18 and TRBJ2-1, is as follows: NAGVMQNPRHLVRRRGQEARLRCSPMKGHSHVYWYRQLPEEGLKFMVYLQKENIIDESGMPKERFSAEFPKEGPSILRIQQVVRGDSAAYFCASSSPTGRSRNEQFFGPGTRLTVL.

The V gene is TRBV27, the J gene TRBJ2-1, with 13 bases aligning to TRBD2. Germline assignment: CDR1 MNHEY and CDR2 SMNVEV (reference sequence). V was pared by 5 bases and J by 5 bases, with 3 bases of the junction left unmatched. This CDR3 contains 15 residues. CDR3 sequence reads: CASSGGTSGDNEQFF. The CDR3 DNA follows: TGTGCCAGCAGTGGCGGGACTAGCGGGGACAATGAGCAGTTCTTC.

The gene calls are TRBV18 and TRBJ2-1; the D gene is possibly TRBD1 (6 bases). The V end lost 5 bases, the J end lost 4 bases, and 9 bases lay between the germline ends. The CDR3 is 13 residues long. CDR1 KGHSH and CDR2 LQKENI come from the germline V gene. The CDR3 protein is CASSSRGYNEQFF. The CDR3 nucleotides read TGTGCCAGCTCAAGCAGGGGTTACAATGAGCAGTTCTTC.

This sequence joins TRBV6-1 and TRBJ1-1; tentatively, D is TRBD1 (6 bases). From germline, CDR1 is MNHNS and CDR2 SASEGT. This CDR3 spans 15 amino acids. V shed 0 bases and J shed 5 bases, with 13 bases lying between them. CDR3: CASSEAGGVGTEAFF. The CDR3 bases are TGTGCCAGCAGTGAAGCAGGGGGAGTCGGGACTGAAGCTTTCTTT.

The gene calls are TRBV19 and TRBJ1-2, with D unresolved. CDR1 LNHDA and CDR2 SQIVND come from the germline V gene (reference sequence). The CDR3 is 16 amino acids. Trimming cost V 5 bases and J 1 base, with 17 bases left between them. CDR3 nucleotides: TGTGCCAGTAGTTCATTAGACATCCGTGGTAACTATGGCTACACCTTC. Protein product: CASSSLDIRGNYGYTF.

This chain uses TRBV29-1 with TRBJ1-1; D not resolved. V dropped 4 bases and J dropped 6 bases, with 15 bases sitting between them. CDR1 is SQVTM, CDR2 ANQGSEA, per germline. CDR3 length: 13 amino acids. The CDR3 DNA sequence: TGCAGCGTTGGGGGAGGCGGTCTGGCTGAAGCTTTCTTT. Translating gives CSVGGGGLAEAFF.

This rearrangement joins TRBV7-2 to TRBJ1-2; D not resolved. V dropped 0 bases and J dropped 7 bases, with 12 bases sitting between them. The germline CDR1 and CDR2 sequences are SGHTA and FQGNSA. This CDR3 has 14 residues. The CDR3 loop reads CASSLAHLDGGYTF. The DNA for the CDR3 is TGTGCCAGCAGCTTAGCGCACCTAGACGGTGGCTACACCTTC.

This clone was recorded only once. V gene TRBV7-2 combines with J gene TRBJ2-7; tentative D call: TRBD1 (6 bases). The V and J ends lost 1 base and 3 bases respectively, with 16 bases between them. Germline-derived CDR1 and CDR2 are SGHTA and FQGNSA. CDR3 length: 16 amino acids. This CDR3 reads CASSLDSRQDVYEQYF. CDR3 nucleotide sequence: TGTGCCAGCAGCTTAGATTCGCGACAGGACGTCTACGAGCAGTACTTC.

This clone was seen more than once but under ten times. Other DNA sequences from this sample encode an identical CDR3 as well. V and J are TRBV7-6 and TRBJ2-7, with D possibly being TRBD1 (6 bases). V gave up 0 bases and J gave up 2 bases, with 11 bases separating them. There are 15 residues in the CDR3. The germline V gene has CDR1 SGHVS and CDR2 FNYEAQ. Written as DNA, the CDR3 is TGTGCCAGCAGCTTAGCGCAGGGGTTGGCCTACGAGCAGTACTTC. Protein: CASSLAQGLAYEQYF.

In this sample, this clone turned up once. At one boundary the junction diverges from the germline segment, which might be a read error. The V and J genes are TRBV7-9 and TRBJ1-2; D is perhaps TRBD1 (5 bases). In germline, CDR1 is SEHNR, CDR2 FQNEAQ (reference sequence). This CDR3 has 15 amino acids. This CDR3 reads CSSNQEEGTLYGYTF. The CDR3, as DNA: TGTTCCAGCAACCAAGAGGAAGGGACTCTCTATGGCTACACCTTC.

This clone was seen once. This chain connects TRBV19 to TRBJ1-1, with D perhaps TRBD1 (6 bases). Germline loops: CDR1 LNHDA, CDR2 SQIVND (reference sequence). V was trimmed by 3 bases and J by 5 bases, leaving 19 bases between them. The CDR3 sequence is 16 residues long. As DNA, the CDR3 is TGTGCCAGTAGTATTCCGGGAGGGGGTGGTCGGACTGAAGCTTTCTTT. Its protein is CASSIPGGGGRTEAFF.

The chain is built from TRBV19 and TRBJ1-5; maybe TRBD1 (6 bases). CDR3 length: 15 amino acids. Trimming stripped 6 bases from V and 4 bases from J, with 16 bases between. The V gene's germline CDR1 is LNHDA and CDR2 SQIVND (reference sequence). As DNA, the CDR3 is TGTGCCAGTAGGGTCGGGGGGGGCTTGAATCAGCCCCAGCATTTT. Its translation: CASRVGGGLNQPQHF.